The 22 T cell receptor beta chains below come from one sample, sequenced in a study of OX40 agonist ivuxolimab in advanced cancers. Generated by immunoSEQ multiplex PCR, the TCRdb table keeps only in-frame clones and is missing some. The data contain 40,000 to 65,000 clones, 70% to 90% of them seen just once; the ten biggest clones take up less than 2%. This sample comprised CD4+ or CD8+ T cells sorted from blood, obtained in a trial of the OX40 agonist ivuxolimab. The receptor set was obtained from an adult with an advanced solid tumor such as melanoma, head and neck, liver or kidney cancer.

As regards this clone: The identical CDR3 is also encoded by other nucleotide sequences in the sample. The chain has TRBV6-5 and TRBJ1-5; no reliable D call. Trimming shortened V by 3 bases and J by 2 bases, and 5 bases separated the two germline ends. CDR1 MNHEY and CDR2 SVGAGI come from the germline V gene. The CDR3 extends over 13 amino acids. The CDR3 nucleotides read TGTGCCAGCAGTTATCGGGGCAATCAGCCCCAGCATTTT. This translates into CASSYRGNQPQHF.

The CDR3 DNA follows: TGTGCCAGCAGCTCGACTCACGTCAATTCACCCCTCCACTTT. Its translation: CASSSTHVNSPLHF. The chain is built from TRBV11-2 and TRBJ1-6, with D hard to call. This CDR3 is 14 amino acids long. CDR1 SGHAT and CDR2 FQNNGV come from the germline V gene. V was trimmed by 4 bases and J by 7 bases, leaving 11 bases between them.

The chain is built from TRBV18 and TRBJ2-1; D not resolved. V was trimmed by 2 bases and J by 4 bases, leaving 15 bases between them. The CDR3 runs 16 residues. Germline values: CDR1 KGHSH, CDR2 LQKENI. CDR3 sequence (DNA): TGTGCCAGCTCACCAGAGTTACCAAGGCAATACAATGAGCAGTTCTTC. Its protein product is CASSPELPRQYNEQFF.

This chain connects TRBV20-1 to TRBJ2-1; D gene ambiguous. This CDR3 has 11 residues. The germline gives CDR1 DFQATT, CDR2 SNEGSKA (reference sequence). Deletions cut 2 bases from V and 12 bases from J, with 11 bases between. In DNA, the CDR3 is TGCAGTGCTAGAAGCACTGCTAGGCAGTTCTTC. It yields the protein CSARSTARQFF.

The gene calls are TRBV30 and TRBJ2-6; 9 bases are shared with TRBD1. The germline V gene has CDR1 GTSNPN and CDR2 SVGIG (reference sequence). The CDR3 length is 15 residues. After removal of 4 bases from V and 2 bases from J, the junction contained 3 bases not matched to a gene. The CDR3 region has the DNA TGTGCCTGGAACACAGGGGGCGCTGGGGCCAACGTCCTGACTTTC. Translated: CAWNTGGAGANVLTF.

V and J are TRBV6-6 and TRBJ2-7, with 7 nucleotides matching TRBD1. After removal of 6 bases from V and 7 bases from J, the junction contained 6 bases not matched to a gene. The CDR3 consists of 12 residues. Germline V gives CDR1 MNHNY, CDR2 SVGAGI (reference sequence). The CDR3 reads CASSRQGDEQYF. Here the CDR3 DNA reads TGTGCCAGCAGCCGACAGGGCGATGAGCAGTACTTC.

The chain links TRBV5-1 to TRBJ2-7; D might be TRBD1 (6 bases). The germline CDR1 and CDR2 sequences are SGHRS and YFSETQ. The V end lost 1 base, the J end lost 9 bases, and 17 bases lay between the germline ends. The length of the CDR3 is 14 residues. The CDR3 region is CASSLSGDRPAQYF. CDR3 nucleotides: TGCGCCAGCAGCTTGTCGGGTGACAGGCCCGCGCAGTACTTC.

This clone was observed a handful of times. This chain uses TRBV29-1 with TRBJ1-1; TRBD1 matches at 7 bases. Germline-derived CDR1 and CDR2 are SQVTM and ANQGSEA. There are 12 residues in the CDR3. V trimming: 6 bases; J trimming: 7 bases; junction bases outside the gene matches: 8. The CDR3 reads CSVDRVGDEAFF. DNA of the CDR3: TGCAGCGTAGACAGGGTAGGCGATGAAGCTTTCTTT.

The gene calls are TRBV5-4 and TRBJ1-2; the D gene is possibly TRBD1 (5 bases). Germline CDR1 is SGHNT and CDR2 is YYREEE (reference sequence). The CDR3 runs 15 residues. V lost 2 bases, J lost 2 bases, and 13 bases lay in between. The CDR3 nucleotides read TGTGCCAGCAGCTTAGGTCCAGGGATGAACTATGGCTACACCTTC. Amino acid sequence: CASSLGPGMNYGYTF.

V usage is TRBV2 and J usage is TRBJ1-5; D unresolved. Trimming left V 5 bases short and J 1 base short, with 9 bases between. Germline values: CDR1 SNHLY, CDR2 FYNNEI. This CDR3 comprises 14 residues. CDR3 region: CASSPEASNQPQHF. The CDR3 DNA reads TGTGCCAGCAGTCCGGAAGCCAGCAATCAGCCCCAGCATTTT. The whole variable domain, filled in from reference TRBV2 and TRBJ1-5, reads EPEVTQTPSHQVTQMGQEVILRCVPISNHLYFYWYRQILGQKVEFLVSFYNNEISEKSEIFDDQFSVERPDGSNFTLKIRSTKLEDSAMYFCASSPEASNQPQHFGDGTRLSIL.

The rearrangement joins TRBV6-1 to TRBJ1-5; no clear D. Germline-derived CDR1 and CDR2 are MNHNS and SASEGT. The CDR3 is 13 residues long. Between the trimmed V and J ends, which lost 4 bases and 3 bases, there was a span of 7 bases. The CDR3 protein is CASSVGDNQPQHF. The DNA of the CDR3 is TGTGCCAGCAGTGTCGGGGACAATCAGCCCCAGCATTTT.

V is TRBV28 and J is TRBJ1-4, with TRBD1 matching over 7 bases. This CDR3 has 14 residues. Germline values: CDR1 MDHEN, CDR2 SYDVKM. Unmatched junction bases numbered 8, after V lost 5 bases and J lost 8 bases. Written as DNA, the CDR3 is TGTGCCAGCAGTACGCCGGGACAGCACGAAAAACTGTTTTTT. Amino acid sequence: CASSTPGQHEKLFF.

The chain has TRBV28 and TRBJ1-4; D call uncertain. Looked up from germline, CDR1 is MDHEN and CDR2 is SYDVKM. The CDR3 covers 12 residues. The germline V and J ends were trimmed by 4 bases and 10 bases, with 10 bases remaining between them. DNA for the CDR3: TGTGCCAGCAGTTCCTTATCCGGAAAACTGTTTTTT. This gives the protein CASSSLSGKLFF.

V gene TRBV6-1 combines with J gene TRBJ2-7; D may be TRBD1 (5 bases). The germline CDR1 and CDR2 sequences are MNHNS and SASEGT. The CDR3 has 14 amino acids. Trimming stripped 0 bases from V and 3 bases from J, with 9 bases between. In DNA, the CDR3 is TGTGCCAGCAGTGAAGCCCACACAGGCTACGAGCAGTACTTC. Its protein is CASSEAHTGYEQYF.

This sequence joins TRBV28 and TRBJ1-1; D not certain. This CDR3 spans 15 amino acids. Germline loops: CDR1 MDHEN, CDR2 SYDVKM. Trimming cost V 6 bases and J 2 bases, with 16 bases left between them. CDR3 protein: CASRRNTGSNTEAFF. DNA for the CDR3: TGTGCCAGCAGACGTAACACCGGAAGTAACACTGAAGCTTTCTTT. The full variable domain, completed using reference TRBV28 and TRBJ1-1, is DVKVTQSSRYLVKRTGEKVFLECVQDMDHENMFWYRQDPGLGLRLIYFSYDVKMKEKGDIPEGYSVSREKKERFSLILESASTNQTSMYLCASRRNTGSNTEAFFGQGTRLTVV.

V gene TRBV5-1 combines with J gene TRBJ1-3; D is unresolved. There are 13 residues in the CDR3. The V gene lost 0 bases and the J gene lost 4 bases, with 5 bases spanning the gap. Per the germline V gene, CDR1 is SGHRS and CDR2 is YFSETQ. The CDR3 sequence is CASSLDSGNTIYF. In nucleotides, the CDR3 is TGCGCCAGCAGCTTGGATTCGGGAAACACCATATATTTT.

The gene calls are TRBV4-1 and TRBJ2-7, with D perhaps matching TRBD2 (6 bases). The CDR3 length is 14 residues. Trimming stripped 3 bases from V and 6 bases from J, with 15 bases between. Looked up from germline, CDR1 is MGHRA and CDR2 is YSYEKL. This CDR3 is CASSHREKLLEQYF. The CDR3 DNA sequence: TGCGCCAGCAGCCATCGGGAGAAGCTCCTCGAGCAGTACTTC.

The chain uses TRBV29-1 and TRBJ1-3, with a tentative D call TRBD1 (5 bases). V gave up 3 bases and J gave up 13 bases, with 22 bases separating them. CDR1 is SQVTM and CDR2 is ANQGSEA in the germline V gene. The length of the CDR3 is 14 residues. The CDR3 protein is CSVEGGRGLPSIYF. CDR3 DNA: TGCAGCGTTGAGGGAGGGAGGGGACTACCATCTATATATTTT.

The V and J genes are TRBV18 and TRBJ2-1; D tentatively reads TRBD1 or TRBD2 (5 bases each). The germline V and J ends were trimmed by 2 bases and 9 bases, with 20 bases remaining between them. Germline CDR1 and CDR2: KGHSH and LQKENI. The CDR3 runs 16 residues. CDR3 loop: CASSPSSWGRTGEQFF. CDR3 in DNA: TGTGCCAGCTCACCATCTAGCTGGGGACGTACGGGTGAGCAGTTCTTC.

The V call is TRBV5-5, the J call TRBJ2-2; D ambiguous. Germline values: CDR1 SGHKS, CDR2 YYEKEE (reference sequence). Between the trimmed V and J ends, which lost 0 bases and 4 bases, there was a span of 4 bases. The CDR3 extends over 13 amino acids. CDR3 nucleotide sequence: TGTGCCAGCAGCTTGGAGGGCACCGGGGAGCTGTTTTTT. Translating it yields CASSLEGTGELFF.

This chain links TRBV5-1 with TRBJ1-3; a weak D match, TRBD1 (5 bases). The V end lost 0 bases, the J end lost 0 bases, and 10 bases lay between the germline ends. The germline V gene has CDR1 SGHRS and CDR2 YFSETQ. The CDR3 is 16 residues long. The CDR3 is CASSLDGGPSGNTIYF. The CDR3 DNA reads as TGCGCCAGCAGCTTGGATGGGGGACCCTCTGGAAACACCATATATTTT.

V gene TRBV12-5 combines with J gene TRBJ2-6, with D possibly called TRBD1 or TRBD2 (6 bases each). CDR1 and CDR2 (germline): LGHNT, FRNRAP. Trimming stripped 3 bases from V and 2 bases from J, with 8 bases between. The CDR3 extends over 15 amino acids. DNA for the CDR3: TGTGCTAGTGGTTTCGGGGGCGCTGGGGCCAACGTCCTGACTTTC. This translates into CASGFGGAGANVLTF. Drawing the rest from reference TRBV12-5 and TRBJ2-6, the complete variable domain is DARVTQTPRHKVTEMGQEVTMRCQPILGHNTVFWYRQTMMQGLELLAYFRNRAPLDDSGMPKDRFSAEMPDATLATLKIQPSEPRDSAVYFCASGFGGAGANVLTFGAGSRLTVL.